Detailed here is one T cell receptor beta chain. This may come from a read error, since a much larger clone is one base off. Other nucleotide sequences from this sample produce the same CDR3. CDR3 length equals 17 residues. Germline V CDR1 and CDR2: MGHRA, YSYEKL. This sample is part of a study of blood T cell repertoires in COVID-19. Overall study: PBMCs, B-cell-depleted T cells, or T cells were the source of the cDNA or gDNA that made up the material.

Assay: immunoSEQ multiplex PCR; the TCRdb copy retains only in-frame clones and omits some. The sample has roughly 70,000 clones, about 80% seen once; the top ten hold about 18%. This TCR came from a man aged 70 or older who had recovered from COVID-19. V and J are TRBV4-1 and TRBJ2-7; 11 bases fit TRBD1. Sequenced sample: peripheral blood. The chain's CDR3 is CASSHLGQGADLGEQYF. As DNA, the CDR3 is TGCGCTAGCAGCCACCTCGGACAGGGGGCGGATTTAGGTGAGCAGTACTTC.